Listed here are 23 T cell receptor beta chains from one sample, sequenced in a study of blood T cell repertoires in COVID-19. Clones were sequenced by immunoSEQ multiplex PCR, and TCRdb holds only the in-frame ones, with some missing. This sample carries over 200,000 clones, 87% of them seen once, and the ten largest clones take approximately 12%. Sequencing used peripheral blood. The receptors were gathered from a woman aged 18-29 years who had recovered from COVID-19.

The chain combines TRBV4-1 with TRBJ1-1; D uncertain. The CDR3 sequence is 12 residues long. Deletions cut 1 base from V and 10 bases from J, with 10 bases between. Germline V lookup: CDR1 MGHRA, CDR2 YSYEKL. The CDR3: CASSQGMEGAFF. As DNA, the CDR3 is TGCGCCAGCAGCCAAGGTATGGAGGGAGCTTTCTTT.

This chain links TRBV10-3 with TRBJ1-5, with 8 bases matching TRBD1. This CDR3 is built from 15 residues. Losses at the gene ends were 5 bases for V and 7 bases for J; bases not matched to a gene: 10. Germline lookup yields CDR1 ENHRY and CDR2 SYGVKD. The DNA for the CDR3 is TGTGCCATCAGTCCCTCCGACAGGGGAGGACAGCCCCAGCATTTT. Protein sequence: CAISPSDRGGQPQHF.

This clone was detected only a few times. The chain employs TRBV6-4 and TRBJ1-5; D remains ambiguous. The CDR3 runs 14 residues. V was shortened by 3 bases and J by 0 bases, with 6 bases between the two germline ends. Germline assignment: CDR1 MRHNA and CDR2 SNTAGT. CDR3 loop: CASSEELSNQPQHF. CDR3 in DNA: TGTGCCAGCAGTGAGGAGCTTAGCAATCAGCCCCAGCATTTT.

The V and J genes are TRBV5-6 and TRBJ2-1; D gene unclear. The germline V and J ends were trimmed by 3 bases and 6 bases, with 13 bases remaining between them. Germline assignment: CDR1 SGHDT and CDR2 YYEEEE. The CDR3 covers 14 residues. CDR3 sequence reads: CASSYVGAVNEQFF. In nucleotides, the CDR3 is TGTGCCAGCAGCTACGTAGGTGCGGTCAATGAGCAGTTCTTC.

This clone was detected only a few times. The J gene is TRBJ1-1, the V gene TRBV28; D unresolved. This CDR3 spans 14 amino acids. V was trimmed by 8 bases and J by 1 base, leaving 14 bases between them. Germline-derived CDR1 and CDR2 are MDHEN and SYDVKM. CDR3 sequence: CASHPRRGNTEAFF. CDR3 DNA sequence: TGTGCCAGCCACCCTAGACGGGGGAACACTGAAGCTTTCTTT.

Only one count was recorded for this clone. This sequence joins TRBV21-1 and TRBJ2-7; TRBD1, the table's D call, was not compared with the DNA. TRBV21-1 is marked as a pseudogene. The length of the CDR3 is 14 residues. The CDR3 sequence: CASSNGTGMGEQYF. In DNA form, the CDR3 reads TGTGCCAGCAGCAATGGGACAGGGATGGGGGAGCAGTACTTC.

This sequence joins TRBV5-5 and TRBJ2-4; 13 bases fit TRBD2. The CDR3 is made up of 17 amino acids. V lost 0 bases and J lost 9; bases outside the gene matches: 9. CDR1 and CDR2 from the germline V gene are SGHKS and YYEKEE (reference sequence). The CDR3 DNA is TGTGCCAGCAGCTTGGTACTAGCGGGAGGGCGGTACGGCATTCAGTACTTC. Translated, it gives CASSLVLAGGRYGIQYF.

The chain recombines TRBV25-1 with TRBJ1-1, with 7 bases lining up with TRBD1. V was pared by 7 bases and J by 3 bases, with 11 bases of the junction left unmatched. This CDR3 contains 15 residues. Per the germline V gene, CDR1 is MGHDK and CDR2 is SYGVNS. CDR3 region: CASTGTETFDTEAFF. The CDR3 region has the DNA TGTGCCAGCACCGGGACAGAAACCTTTGACACTGAAGCTTTCTTT. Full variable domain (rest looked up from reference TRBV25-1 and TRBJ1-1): EADIYQTPRYLVIGTGKKITLECSQTMGHDKMYWYQQDPGMELHLIHYSYGVNSTEKGDLSSESTVSRIRTEHFPLTLESARPSHTSQYLCASTGTETFDTEAFFGQGTRLTVV.

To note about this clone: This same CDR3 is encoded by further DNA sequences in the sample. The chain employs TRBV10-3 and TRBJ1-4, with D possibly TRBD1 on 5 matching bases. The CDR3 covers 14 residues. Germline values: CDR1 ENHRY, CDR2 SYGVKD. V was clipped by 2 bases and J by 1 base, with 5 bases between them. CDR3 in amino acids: CAISERGTNEKLFF. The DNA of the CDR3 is TGTGCCATCAGTGAGAGGGGAACTAATGAAAAACTGTTTTTT.

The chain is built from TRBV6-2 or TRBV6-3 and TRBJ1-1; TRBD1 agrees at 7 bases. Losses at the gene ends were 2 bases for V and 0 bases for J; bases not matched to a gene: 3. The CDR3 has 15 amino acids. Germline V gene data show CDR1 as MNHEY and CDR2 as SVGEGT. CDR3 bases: TGTGCCAGCAGTTACAGGGGGCAAATGAACACTGAAGCTTTCTTT. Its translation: CASSYRGQMNTEAFF.

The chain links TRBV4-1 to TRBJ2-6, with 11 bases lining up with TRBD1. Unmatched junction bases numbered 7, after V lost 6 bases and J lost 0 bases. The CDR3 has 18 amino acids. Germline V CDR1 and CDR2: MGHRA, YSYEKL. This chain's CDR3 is CASSPPGQGVSGANVLTF. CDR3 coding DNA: TGCGCCAGCAGTCCCCCGGGACAGGGGGTCTCTGGGGCCAACGTCCTGACTTTC.

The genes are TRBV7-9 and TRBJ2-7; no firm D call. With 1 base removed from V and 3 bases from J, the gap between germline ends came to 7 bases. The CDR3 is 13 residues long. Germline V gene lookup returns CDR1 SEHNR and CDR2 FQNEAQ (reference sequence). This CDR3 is CASSLGTIYEQYF. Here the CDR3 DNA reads TGTGCCAGCAGCTTAGGTACTATCTACGAGCAGTACTTC.

The CDR3 DNA sequence: TGTGCCAGCAGTGTCACCGGGACAGGGTTTGGCACTGAAGCTTTCTTT. Amino acid sequence: CASSVTGTGFGTEAFF. V is TRBV27 and J is TRBJ1-1; 9 nucleotides match TRBD1. The CDR3 consists of 16 residues. V dropped 5 bases and J dropped 4; count of bases not matched to a gene: 11. CDR1 is MNHEY and CDR2 is SMNVEV in the germline V gene (reference sequence).

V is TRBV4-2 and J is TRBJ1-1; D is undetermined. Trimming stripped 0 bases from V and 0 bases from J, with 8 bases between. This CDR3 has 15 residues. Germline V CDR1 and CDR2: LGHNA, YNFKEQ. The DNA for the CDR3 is TGTGCCAGCAGCCAAGAAGACGGGTTGAACACTGAAGCTTTCTTT. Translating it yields CASSQEDGLNTEAFF.

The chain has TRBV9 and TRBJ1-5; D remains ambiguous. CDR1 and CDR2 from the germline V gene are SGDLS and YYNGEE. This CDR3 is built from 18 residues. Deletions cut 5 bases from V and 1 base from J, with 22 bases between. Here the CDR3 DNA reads TGTGCCAGCAGTCCCGGCCAGGTTGATTTCGGAAGCAATCAGCCCCAGCATTTT. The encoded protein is CASSPGQVDFGSNQPQHF.

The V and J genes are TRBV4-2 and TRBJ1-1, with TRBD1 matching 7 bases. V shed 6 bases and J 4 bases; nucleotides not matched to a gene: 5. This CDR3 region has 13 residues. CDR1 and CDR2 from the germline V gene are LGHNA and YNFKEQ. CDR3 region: CASRRQGPTEAFF. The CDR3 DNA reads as TGTGCCAGCAGAAGACAGGGCCCCACTGAAGCTTTCTTT.

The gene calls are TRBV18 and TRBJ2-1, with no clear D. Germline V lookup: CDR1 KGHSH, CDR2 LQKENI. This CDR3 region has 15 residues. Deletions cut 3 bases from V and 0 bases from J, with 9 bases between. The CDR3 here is CASSPGQLSYNEQFF. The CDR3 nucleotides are TGTGCCAGCTCACCTGGGCAGCTCTCCTACAATGAGCAGTTCTTC.

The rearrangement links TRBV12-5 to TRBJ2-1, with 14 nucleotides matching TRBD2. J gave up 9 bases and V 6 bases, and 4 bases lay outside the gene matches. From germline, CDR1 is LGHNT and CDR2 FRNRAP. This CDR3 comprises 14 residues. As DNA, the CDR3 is TGTGCTAGTGGGGGACTAGCGGGAGAGGTTGAGCAGTTCTTC. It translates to CASGGLAGEVEQFF.

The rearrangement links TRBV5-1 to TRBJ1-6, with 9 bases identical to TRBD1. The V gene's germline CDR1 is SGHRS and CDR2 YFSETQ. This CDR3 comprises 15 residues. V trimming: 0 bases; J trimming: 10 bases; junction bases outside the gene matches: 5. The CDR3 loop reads CASSLAGTGQSPLHF. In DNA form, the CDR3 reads TGCGCCAGCAGCTTGGCAGGGACAGGGCAATCACCCCTCCACTTT.

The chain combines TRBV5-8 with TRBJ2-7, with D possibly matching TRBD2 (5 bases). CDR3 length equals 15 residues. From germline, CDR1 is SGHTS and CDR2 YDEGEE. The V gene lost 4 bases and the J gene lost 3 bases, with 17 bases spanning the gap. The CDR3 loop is CASSQPGSMFYEQYF. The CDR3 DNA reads TGTGCCAGCAGCCAACCGGGATCAATGTTCTACGAGCAGTACTTC.

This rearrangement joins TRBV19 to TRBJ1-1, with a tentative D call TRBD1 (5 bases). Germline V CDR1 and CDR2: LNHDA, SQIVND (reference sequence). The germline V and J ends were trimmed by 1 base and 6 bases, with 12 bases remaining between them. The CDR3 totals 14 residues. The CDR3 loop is CASSIAGKISEAFF. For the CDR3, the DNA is TGTGCCAGTAGTATAGCAGGGAAGATCTCTGAAGCTTTCTTT. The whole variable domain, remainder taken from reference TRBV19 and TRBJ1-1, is DGGITQSPKYLFRKEGQNVTLSCEQNLNHDAMYWYRQDPGQGLRLIYYSQIVNDFQKGDIAEGYSVSREKKESFPLTVTSAQKNPTAFYLCASSIAGKISEAFFGQGTRLTVV.

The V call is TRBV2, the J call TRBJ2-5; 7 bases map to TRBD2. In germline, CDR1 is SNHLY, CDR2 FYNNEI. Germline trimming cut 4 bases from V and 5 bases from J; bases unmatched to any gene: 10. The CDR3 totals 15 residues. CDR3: CASSGVSGMGETQYF. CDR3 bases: TGTGCCAGCAGTGGCGTGAGCGGGATGGGTGAGACCCAGTACTTC.

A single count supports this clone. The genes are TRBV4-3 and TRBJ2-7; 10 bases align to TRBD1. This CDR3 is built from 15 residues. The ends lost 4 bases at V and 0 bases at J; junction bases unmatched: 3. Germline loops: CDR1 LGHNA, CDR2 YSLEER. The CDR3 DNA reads TGCGCCAGCAGCCCCGGGACAGGGGACTCCTACGAGCAGTACTTC. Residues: CASSPGTGDSYEQYF.